This T cell receptor (beta chain) was identified in a study of OX40 agonist ivuxolimab in advanced cancers. Across the study: Ivuxolimab, which is an agonistic anti-OX40 (CD134) antibody, was administered to the patients. Age averaged about 66 years (range roughly 23 to 90), and just over 80% were male. Regarding the study as a whole: The specificity for antigen of the expanded peripheral T cells was not determined.

Measured with immunoSEQ multiplex PCR; TCRdb has only the in-frame clones, and not every one. The sample gives around 68,000 clones, around 86% of which show up once; approximately 2.1% is in the top ten. This clone was picked up one time. Its target is not known. V lost 5 bases to trimming and J lost 0 bases, with 16 bases between them. The CDR3 totals 17 residues. In germline, CDR1 is SGHTA, CDR2 FQGNSA. V and J are TRBV7-2 and TRBJ2-2, with D perhaps TRBD2 (5 bases). The TCR comes from an adult with an advanced solid tumor such as melanoma, head and neck, liver or kidney cancer. The sample was CD4+ or CD8+ T cells sorted from blood, taken in a trial of the OX40 agonist ivuxolimab. In nucleotides, the CDR3 is TGTGCCAGCAGCAGAGCCTTAGCGCTTGCGAACACCGGGGAGCTGTTTTTT. Its protein is CASSRALALANTGELFF.